This T cell receptor beta chain was profiled in a study of regulatory T cells in long-lasting Graves disease. Across the study: Antithyroid drugs had been taken under 3 months by newly diagnosed Graves' patients.

The CDR3 sequence is 15 residues long. The germline V gene encodes CDR1 LNHNV and CDR2 YYDKDF (reference sequence). V shed 5 bases and J shed 1 base, with 12 bases lying between them. This clonotype was counted a few times. The antigen remains unidentified. Arm-PCR of CDR3 regions and iRepertoire HTBI primers were the basis on which TCR beta libraries were built. TCRdb fed the multiplex PCR reads into MiXCR, producing one record per CDR3 protein. The data show roughly 500,000 distinct CDR3 sequences, about 13% seen once. Documented time point: newly diagnosed GD, antithyroid drugs for less than 3 months. With RNA extracted from PBMCs as input, the TCR library was made. Study observations and caveats: Persistent-disease Graves' patients showed less TCR diversity than new cases. Persistent disease preferred TRBV28, TRBJ1-2 and TRBJ2-5; new disease, TRBV20-1 and TRBJ2-1.

The same sample was also studied in work on T cells in Graves' hyperthyroidism and ophthalmopathy.

The specimen comprised peripheral blood mononuclear cells (PBMCs), sampled at new diagnosis, from a patient treated with antithyroid drugs. The genes are TRBV15 and TRBJ1-3; D is possibly TRBD1 (6 bases). The clonotype was recovered from a man between 25 and 39 years old with Graves disease. CDR3 in amino acids: CATSDVDRSGNTIYF. The CDR3 bases are TGTGCCACCAGCGACGTCGACAGGTCTGGAAACACCATATATTTT.